The next 23 T cell receptor beta chains were all read from a single sample in a study of cytomegalovirus exposure and HLA in healthy donors. PCR amplification relied on 60 Vbeta primers (plus 13 Jbeta primers). The data were produced by immunoSEQ multiplex PCR, yet TCRdb's version contains in-frame clones alone and is incomplete. Among under 90,000 clones listed, about 75% were seen once. Material for sequencing was PBMCs. These receptors all stem from a man aged 35 to 55 in good health and CMV-seronegative.

The chain joins TRBV29-1 to TRBJ1-1; 8 bases map to TRBD1. J was trimmed by 3 bases and V by 8 bases; bases with no gene match: 5. The germline CDR1 and CDR2 sequences are SQVTM and ANQGSEA. The CDR3 length is 12 residues. This chain's CDR3 is CSSLTGDTEAFF. The DNA of the CDR3 is TGCAGCTCATTGACAGGGGACACTGAAGCTTTCTTT.

This chain links TRBV7-9 with TRBJ1-1; D unresolved. V lost 6 bases to trimming and J lost 4 bases, with 12 bases between them. CDR3 length equals 13 residues. CDR1 and CDR2 (germline): SEHNR, FQNEAQ (reference sequence). In DNA, the CDR3 is TGTGCCAGCAGGGACTCTTTAGCCACTGAAGCTTTCTTT. Protein: CASRDSLATEAFF.

This sequence joins TRBV28 and TRBJ2-7, with D possibly TRBD2 on 7 matching bases. The length of the CDR3 is 15 residues. Trimming left V 6 bases short and J 7 bases short, with 22 bases between. Germline V gene lookup returns CDR1 MDHEN and CDR2 SYDVKM. This CDR3 is CASRGGGLGGEEQYF. The CDR3 nucleotides are TGTGCCAGCAGGGGCGGTGGGTTAGGGGGGGAAGAGCAGTACTTC.

The chain is built from TRBV11-2 and TRBJ1-5; no clear D gene. CDR3 length: 13 residues. V was trimmed by 1 base and J by 4 bases, leaving 5 bases between them. In germline, CDR1 is SGHAT, CDR2 FQNNGV. The CDR3 region is CASSLGANQPQHF. In nucleotides, the CDR3 is TGTGCCAGCAGCTTAGGGGCAAATCAGCCCCAGCATTTT. The whole variable domain, remainder taken from reference TRBV11-2 and TRBJ1-5, is EAGVAQSPRYKIIEKRQSVAFWCNPISGHATLYWYQQILGQGPKLLIQFQNNGVVDDSQLPKDRFSAERLKGVDSTLKIQPAKLEDSAVYLCASSLGANQPQHFGDGTRLSIL.

The chain carries TRBV7-9 and TRBJ1-1; tentatively, D is TRBD1 (6 bases). Germline lookup yields CDR1 SEHNR and CDR2 FQNEAQ (reference sequence). V was cut by 4 bases and J by 10 bases, with 10 bases left in between. CDR3 length: 11 residues. CDR3 sequence reads: CASSSQGPAFF. Here the CDR3 DNA reads TGTGCCAGCAGCTCTCAGGGGCCAGCTTTCTTT.

The rearrangement links TRBV7-9 to TRBJ1-4, with no clear D. The CDR3 consists of 13 residues. The germline V gene has CDR1 SEHNR and CDR2 FQNEAQ (reference sequence). Trimming removed 6 bases from V and 8 bases from J, with 13 bases in between. CDR3 residues: CASSYQAREKLFF. CDR3 DNA: TGTGCCAGCAGTTATCAGGCGCGCGAAAAACTGTTTTTT.

This chain connects TRBV30 to TRBJ2-1, with D tentatively TRBD1 (6 bases). This CDR3 has 13 amino acids. V was cut by 4 bases and J by 4 bases, with 11 bases left in between. The germline gives CDR1 GTSNPN, CDR2 SVGIG (reference sequence). The CDR3 reads CAWNTGSYNEQFF. The CDR3 bases are TGTGCCTGGAACACAGGGTCATACAATGAGCAGTTCTTC.

CDR3 loop: CASRRRDIENYGYTF. CDR3 nucleotides: TGTGCCAGCAGACGCCGGGACATTGAGAACTATGGCTACACCTTC. This chain links TRBV6-5 with TRBJ1-2; possibly TRBD1 for D (6 bases). Germline V gives CDR1 MNHEY, CDR2 SVGAGI. The CDR3 is made up of 15 amino acids. The V and J ends lost 6 bases and 2 bases respectively, with 16 bases between them.

This clone was detected only once. The genes are TRBV28 and TRBJ1-2, with D perhaps TRBD1 (6 bases). V shed 5 bases and J shed 3 bases, with 19 bases lying between them. Germline V CDR1 and CDR2: MDHEN, SYDVKM. The CDR3 runs to 16 residues. CDR3 protein: CASSGMGHHNYYGYTF. Written as DNA, the CDR3 is TGTGCCAGCAGTGGTATGGGACACCACAACTACTATGGCTACACCTTC.

The CDR3 protein is CASSADHWGYMNTEAFF. In DNA form, the CDR3 reads TGTGCCAGCAGTGCTGATCATTGGGGCTACATGAACACTGAAGCTTTCTTT. The gene calls are TRBV28 and TRBJ1-1; D is perhaps TRBD1 (5 bases). V dropped 5 bases and J dropped 0 bases, with 19 bases sitting between them. The CDR3 is made up of 17 amino acids. CDR1 MDHEN and CDR2 SYDVKM come from the germline V gene. Combining the CDR3 with reference TRBV28 and TRBJ1-1 gives the whole variable domain DVKVTQSSRYLVKRTGEKVFLECVQDMDHENMFWYRQDPGLGLRLIYFSYDVKMKEKGDIPEGYSVSREKKERFSLILESASTNQTSMYLCASSADHWGYMNTEAFFGQGTRLTVV.

This rearrangement joins TRBV9 to TRBJ1-1; 10 nucleotides agree with TRBD1. The CDR3 totals 14 residues. Trimming took 1 base from V and 5 from J; bases not matched to a gene: 2. Germline lookup yields CDR1 SGDLS and CDR2 YYNGEE. The CDR3 nucleotides read TGTGCCAGCAGCGTAACGGACAGGGGGACTGAAGCTTTCTTT. Translating gives CASSVTDRGTEAFF.

This chain links TRBV6-6 with TRBJ2-7; D ambiguous. This CDR3 spans 14 amino acids. Trimming removed 4 bases from V and 4 bases from J, with 14 bases in between. The V gene's germline CDR1 is MNHNY and CDR2 SVGAGI (reference sequence). CDR3 nucleotides: TGTGCCAGCAGTTCCCCGACCCGGGTGTACGAGCAGTACTTC. Amino acids: CASSSPTRVYEQYF.

V usage is TRBV2 and J usage is TRBJ1-2; a possible D gene is TRBD1 (6 bases). This CDR3 comprises 15 residues. Germline V gene sequence: CDR1 SNHLY, CDR2 FYNNEI. The V end lost 5 bases, the J end lost 4 bases, and 17 bases lay between the germline ends. CDR3: CASSYNPGTSYGYTF. The CDR3 DNA reads TGTGCCAGCAGTTATAACCCCGGGACAAGCTATGGCTACACCTTC.

This chain joins TRBV5-8 and TRBJ2-5; 10 bases are a match to TRBD1. Trimming took 4 bases from V and 5 from J; bases not matched to a gene: 8. This CDR3 has 15 residues. Germline CDR1 and CDR2: SGHTS and YDEGEE. In DNA form, the CDR3 reads TGTGCCAGCAGCCCTCGGACAGGGGGAGGGGAGACCCAGTACTTC. Encoded protein: CASSPRTGGGETQYF.

The chain employs TRBV12-5 and TRBJ1-1; D may be TRBD1 (5 bases). From germline, CDR1 is LGHNT and CDR2 FRNRAP. V was shortened by 8 bases and J by 4 bases, with 8 bases between the two germline ends. There are 11 residues in the CDR3. The CDR3 spells CASLRGTEAFF. CDR3 DNA: TGTGCTAGTCTAAGGGGCACTGAAGCTTTCTTT.

The count of this clone is one. The CDR3 region is CASARRALDYGYTF. The CDR3 nucleotides read TGTGCCAGCGCGAGGAGGGCACTTGACTATGGCTACACCTTC. This sequence joins TRBV5-6 and TRBJ1-2; D unresolved. The CDR3 runs to 14 residues. Germline V gene lookup returns CDR1 SGHDT and CDR2 YYEEEE. Trimming stripped 7 bases from V and 3 bases from J, with 16 bases between.

V is TRBV30 and J is TRBJ2-3; no reliable D call. The CDR3 has 12 residues. The V gene lost 1 base and the J gene lost 6 bases, with 8 bases spanning the gap. The germline CDR1 and CDR2 sequences are GTSNPN and SVGIG (reference sequence). CDR3 in amino acids: CAWSALMDTQYF. The DNA of the CDR3 is TGTGCCTGGAGTGCTTTAATGGATACGCAGTATTTT.

The rearrangement uses TRBV27 and TRBJ2-7; TRBD2 is a possible D gene (6 bases). The V gene lost 2 bases and the J gene lost 6 bases, with 17 bases spanning the gap. The CDR3 is 15 amino acids. The germline V gene encodes CDR1 MNHEY and CDR2 SMNVEV (reference sequence). For the CDR3, the DNA is TGTGCCAGCAGTTTAAAGGTCGGGGGAGCCCCCGAGCAGTACTTC. It encodes CASSLKVGGAPEQYF.

V gene TRBV29-1 combines with J gene TRBJ1-2; 8 nucleotides match TRBD1. CDR3 length: 13 amino acids. Germline values: CDR1 SQVTM, CDR2 ANQGSEA. The V gene end was trimmed by 6 bases and the J gene end by 3 bases; junction bases not matched to a gene: 6. The CDR3 sequence is CSVGTGGDYGYTF. CDR3 in DNA: TGCAGCGTGGGAACAGGGGGGGACTATGGCTACACCTTC. Using reference TRBV29-1 and TRBJ1-2 for the parts outside the CDR3, the full variable domain is SAVISQKPSRDICQRGTSLTIQCQVDSQVTMMFWYRQQPGQSLTLIATANQGSEATYESGFVIDKFPISRPNLTFSTLTVSNMSPEDSSIYLCSVGTGGDYGYTFGSGTRLTVV.

This clone was counted once. The V gene is TRBV29-1, the J gene TRBJ2-1; 10 nucleotides line up with TRBD1. The CDR3 extends over 16 amino acids. Germline CDR1 SQVTM, CDR2 ANQGSEA. Trimming removed 4 bases from V and 3 bases from J; junction bases left unmatched: 9. The CDR3 DNA reads TGCAGCGTTGGAGACCCCGGGACAGGGGTCTACAATGAGCAGTTCTTC. Translated, it gives CSVGDPGTGVYNEQFF.

A remark on this clone: Other DNA sequences in the sample encode the same CDR3. The rearrangement uses TRBV5-1 and TRBJ2-5, with D perhaps matching TRBD2 (5 bases). Trimming left V 0 bases short and J 1 base short, with 10 bases between. CDR1 is SGHRS, CDR2 YFSETQ, per germline. The CDR3 spans 15 residues. The CDR3 nucleotides read TGCGCCAGCAGCTTGGGGCTAGCCGGCCAAGAGACCCAGTACTTC. Encoded protein: CASSLGLAGQETQYF.

V gene TRBV7-6 combines with J gene TRBJ2-7; TRBD1 aligns across 7 bases. From germline, CDR1 is SGHVS and CDR2 FNYEAQ. V lost 1 base, J lost 2 bases, and 2 bases stayed unmatched. The CDR3 has 14 amino acids. DNA for the CDR3: TGTGCCAGCAGCTTAGGGGACAGTGCCTACGAGCAGTACTTC. Its translation is CASSLGDSAYEQYF.

The rearrangement uses TRBV19 and TRBJ1-6; weak D call: TRBD1 (6 bases). Deletions cut 4 bases from V and 7 bases from J, with 17 bases between. Germline V gene lookup returns CDR1 LNHDA and CDR2 SQIVND (reference sequence). The CDR3 loop spans 16 amino acids. The CDR3 DNA follows: TGTGCCAGTAGTAATGGGGCAGGGGATTGGAATTCACCCCTCCACTTT. Translated: CASSNGAGDWNSPLHF.